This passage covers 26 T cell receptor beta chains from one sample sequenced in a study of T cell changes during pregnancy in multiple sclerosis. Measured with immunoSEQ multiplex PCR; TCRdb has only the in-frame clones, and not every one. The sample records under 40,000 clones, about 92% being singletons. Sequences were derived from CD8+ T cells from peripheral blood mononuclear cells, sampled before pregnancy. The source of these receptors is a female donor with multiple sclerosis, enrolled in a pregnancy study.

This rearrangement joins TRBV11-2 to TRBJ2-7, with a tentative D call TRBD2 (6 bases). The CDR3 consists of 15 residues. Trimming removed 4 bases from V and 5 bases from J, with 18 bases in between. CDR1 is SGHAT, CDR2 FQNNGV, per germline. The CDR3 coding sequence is TGTGCCAGCAGCTCGGATCCGGGACTCGGGAACGAGCAGTACTTC. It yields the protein CASSSDPGLGNEQYF.

In DNA form, the CDR3 reads TGTGCCAGCTCAGCATCGTTCCGGGACAGGGAAAAACACACCTACGAGCAGTACTTC. It codes for CASSASFRDREKHTYEQYF. The chain uses TRBV18 and TRBJ2-7, with TRBD1 matching over 9 bases. Germline CDR1 KGHSH, CDR2 LQKENI. The CDR3 totals 19 residues. The trim removed 5 bases at V and 2 bases at J, leaving 19 bases unmatched.

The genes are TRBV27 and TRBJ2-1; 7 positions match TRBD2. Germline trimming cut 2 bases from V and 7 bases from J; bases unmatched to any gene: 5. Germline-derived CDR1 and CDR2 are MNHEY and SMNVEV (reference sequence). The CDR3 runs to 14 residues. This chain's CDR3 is CASSLGQGGNEQFF. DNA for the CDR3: TGTGCCAGCAGTTTAGGGCAGGGAGGGAATGAGCAGTTCTTC.

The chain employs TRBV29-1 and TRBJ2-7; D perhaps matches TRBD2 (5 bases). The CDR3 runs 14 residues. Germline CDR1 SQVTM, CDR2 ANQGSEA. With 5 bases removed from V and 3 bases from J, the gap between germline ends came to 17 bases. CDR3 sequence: CSVTESGSRYEQYF. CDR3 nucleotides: TGCAGCGTTACCGAATCGGGGTCGCGCTACGAGCAGTACTTC.

For the CDR3, the DNA is TGTGCCAGCAGCTTGGACAGATTTGGCTACACCTTC. Protein sequence: CASSLDRFGYTF. This sequence joins TRBV6-6 and TRBJ1-2, with TRBD1 as a possible D gene (6 bases). Germline assignment: CDR1 MNHNY and CDR2 SVGAGI (reference sequence). The V gene lost 6 bases and the J gene lost 7 bases, with 12 bases spanning the gap. This CDR3 has 12 residues.

CDR3 protein: CASSLGRGRTYNEQFF. The CDR3 DNA reads as TGTGCCAGCAGCTTAGGGCGGGGGAGGACCTACAATGAGCAGTTCTTC. V is TRBV11-3 and J is TRBJ2-1; 7 bases match TRBD2. This CDR3 is built from 16 residues. Looked up from germline, CDR1 is SGHNT and CDR2 is YENEEA. Losses at the gene ends were 1 base for V and 2 bases for J; bases not matched to a gene: 5.

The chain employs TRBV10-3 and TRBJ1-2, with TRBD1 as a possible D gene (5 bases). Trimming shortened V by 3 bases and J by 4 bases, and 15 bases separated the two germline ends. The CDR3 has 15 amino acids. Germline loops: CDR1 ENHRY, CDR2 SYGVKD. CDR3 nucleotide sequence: TGTGCCATCAGTGATTCAAGGGGAGGGACCTATGGCTACACCTTC. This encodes CAISDSRGGTYGYTF.

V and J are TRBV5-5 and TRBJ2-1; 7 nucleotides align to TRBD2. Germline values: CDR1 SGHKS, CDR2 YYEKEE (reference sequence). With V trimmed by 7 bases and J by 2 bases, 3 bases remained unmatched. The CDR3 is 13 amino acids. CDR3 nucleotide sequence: TGTGCCAGCGTAAGCGGGACCTACAATGAGCAGTTCTTC. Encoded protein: CASVSGTYNEQFF. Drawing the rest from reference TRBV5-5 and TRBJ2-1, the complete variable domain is DAGVTQSPTHLIKTRGQQVTLRCSPISGHKSVSWYQQVLGQGPQFIFQYYEKEERGRGNFPDRFSARQFPNYSSELNVNALLLGDSALYLCASVSGTYNEQFFGPGTRLTVL.

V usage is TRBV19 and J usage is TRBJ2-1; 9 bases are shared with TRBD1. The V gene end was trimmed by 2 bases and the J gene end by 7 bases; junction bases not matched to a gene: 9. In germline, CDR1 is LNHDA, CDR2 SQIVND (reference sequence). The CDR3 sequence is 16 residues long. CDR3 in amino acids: CASSISLQGALNEQFF. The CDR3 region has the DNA TGTGCCAGTAGTATATCTCTACAGGGGGCCCTGAATGAGCAGTTCTTC.

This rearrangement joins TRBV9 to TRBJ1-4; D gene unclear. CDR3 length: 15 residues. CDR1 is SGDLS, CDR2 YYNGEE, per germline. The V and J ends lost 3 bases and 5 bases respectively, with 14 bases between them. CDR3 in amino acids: CASSEEGWSNEKLFF. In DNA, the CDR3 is TGTGCCAGCAGCGAGGAGGGCTGGTCGAATGAAAAACTGTTTTTT.

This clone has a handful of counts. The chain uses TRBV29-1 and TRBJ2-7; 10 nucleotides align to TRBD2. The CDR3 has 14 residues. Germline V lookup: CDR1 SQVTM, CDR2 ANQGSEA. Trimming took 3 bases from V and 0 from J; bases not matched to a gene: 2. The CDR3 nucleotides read TGCAGCGTTGAGATAGCGGGAGGCTCCTACGAGCAGTACTTC. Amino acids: CSVEIAGGSYEQYF.

The CDR3 DNA reads TGCAGCGTTGAAGATAGCAAGGGGGCGCAAGGGGAATACTATGGCTACACCTTC. This codes for CSVEDSKGAQGEYYGYTF. This chain connects TRBV29-1 to TRBJ1-2; 7 bases agree with TRBD1. The V gene end was trimmed by 0 bases and the J gene end by 3 bases; junction bases not matched to a gene: 16. Germline V CDR1 and CDR2: SQVTM, ANQGSEA. The CDR3 covers 18 residues.

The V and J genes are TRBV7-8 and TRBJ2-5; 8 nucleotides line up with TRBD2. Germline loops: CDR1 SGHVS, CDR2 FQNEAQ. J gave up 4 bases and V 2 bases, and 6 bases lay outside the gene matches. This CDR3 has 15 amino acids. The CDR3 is CASSLRREVGETQYF. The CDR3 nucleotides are TGTGCCAGCAGCTTAAGGCGGGAGGTGGGAGAGACCCAGTACTTC.

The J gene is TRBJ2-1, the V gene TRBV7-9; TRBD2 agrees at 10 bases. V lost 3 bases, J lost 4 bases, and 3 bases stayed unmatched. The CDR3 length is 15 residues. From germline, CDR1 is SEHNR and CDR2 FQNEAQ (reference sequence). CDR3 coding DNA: TGTGCCAGCAGCTTCCCACTAGCGGGATACAATGAGCAGTTCTTC. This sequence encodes CASSFPLAGYNEQFF.

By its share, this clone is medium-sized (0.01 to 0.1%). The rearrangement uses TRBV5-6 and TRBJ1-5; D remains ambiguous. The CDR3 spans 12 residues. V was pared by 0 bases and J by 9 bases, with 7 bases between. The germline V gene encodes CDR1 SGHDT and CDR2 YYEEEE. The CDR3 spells CASSLGGRPQHF. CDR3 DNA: TGTGCCAGCAGCTTGGGAGGGCGGCCCCAGCATTTT.

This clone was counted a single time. CDR3 bases: TGTGCCAGCAGCCCCCAAGGCGGGACTAGCGGGAGCATCGATGAGCAGTTCTTC. Amino acids: CASSPQGGTSGSIDEQFF. The chain uses TRBV9 and TRBJ2-1; 14 bases map to TRBD2. CDR3 length: 18 residues. Germline CDR1 is SGDLS and CDR2 is YYNGEE. The V and J ends lost 4 bases and 8 bases, in that order; junction bases with no gene match: 14. Looking up the rest from reference TRBV9 and TRBJ2-1 gives the full variable domain: DSGVTQTPKHLITATGQRVTLRCSPRSGDLSVYWYQQSLDQGLQFLIQYYNGEERAKGNILERFSAQQFPDLHSELNLSSLELGDSALYFCASSPQGGTSGSIDEQFFGPGTRLTVL.

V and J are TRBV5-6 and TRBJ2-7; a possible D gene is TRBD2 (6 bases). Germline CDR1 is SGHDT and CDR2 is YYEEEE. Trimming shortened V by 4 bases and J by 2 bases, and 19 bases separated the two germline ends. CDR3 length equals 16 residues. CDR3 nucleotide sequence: TGTGCCAGCAGCCCGGTCGGGGGATTAGAGGCCTACGAGCAGTACTTC. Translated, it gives CASSPVGGLEAYEQYF.

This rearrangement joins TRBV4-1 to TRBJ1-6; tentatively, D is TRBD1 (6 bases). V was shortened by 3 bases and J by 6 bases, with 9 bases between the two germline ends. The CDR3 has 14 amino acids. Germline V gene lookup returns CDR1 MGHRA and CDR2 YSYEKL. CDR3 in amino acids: CASSHNRANSPLHF. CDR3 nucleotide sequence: TGCGCCAGCAGCCACAACAGGGCTAATTCACCCCTCCACTTT.

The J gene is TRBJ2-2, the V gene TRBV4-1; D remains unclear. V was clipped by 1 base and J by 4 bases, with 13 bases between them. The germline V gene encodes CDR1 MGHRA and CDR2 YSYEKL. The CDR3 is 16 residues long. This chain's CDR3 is CASSQAGSRSTGELFF. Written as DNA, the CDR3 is TGCGCCAGCAGCCAAGCCGGCTCCAGGTCCACCGGGGAGCTGTTTTTT.

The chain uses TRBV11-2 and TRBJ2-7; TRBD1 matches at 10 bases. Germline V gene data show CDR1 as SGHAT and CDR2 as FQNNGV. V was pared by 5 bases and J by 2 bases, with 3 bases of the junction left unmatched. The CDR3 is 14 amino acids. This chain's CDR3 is CASSQGQGAYEQYF. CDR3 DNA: TGTGCCAGCAGCCAAGGACAGGGGGCCTACGAGCAGTACTTC.

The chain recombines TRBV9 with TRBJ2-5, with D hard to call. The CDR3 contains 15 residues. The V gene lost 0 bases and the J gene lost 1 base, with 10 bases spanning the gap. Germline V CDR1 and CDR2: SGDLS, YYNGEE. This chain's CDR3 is CASSVGLAAQETQYF. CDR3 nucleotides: TGTGCCAGCAGCGTAGGACTCGCCGCCCAAGAGACCCAGTACTTC.

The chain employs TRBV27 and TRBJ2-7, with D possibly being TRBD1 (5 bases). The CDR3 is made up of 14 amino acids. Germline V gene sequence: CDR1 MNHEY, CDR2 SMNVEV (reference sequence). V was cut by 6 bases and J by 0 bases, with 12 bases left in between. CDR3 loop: CASSDRESSYEQYF. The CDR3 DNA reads TGTGCCAGCAGCGACAGAGAGAGCTCCTACGAGCAGTACTTC.

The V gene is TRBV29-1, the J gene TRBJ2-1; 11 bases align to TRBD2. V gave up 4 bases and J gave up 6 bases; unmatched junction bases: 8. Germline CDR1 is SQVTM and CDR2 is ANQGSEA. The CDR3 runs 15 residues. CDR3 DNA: TGCAGCGTTGGTAGCGGGAGGGCCGGGATCAATGAGCAGTTCTTC. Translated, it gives CSVGSGRAGINEQFF.

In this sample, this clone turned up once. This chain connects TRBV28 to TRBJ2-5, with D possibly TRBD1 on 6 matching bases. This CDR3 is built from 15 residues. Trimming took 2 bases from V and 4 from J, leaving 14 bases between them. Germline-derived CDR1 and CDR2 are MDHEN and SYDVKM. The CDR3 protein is CASSLAWTVGETQYF. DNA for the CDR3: TGTGCCAGCAGTTTAGCCTGGACAGTAGGAGAGACCCAGTACTTC.

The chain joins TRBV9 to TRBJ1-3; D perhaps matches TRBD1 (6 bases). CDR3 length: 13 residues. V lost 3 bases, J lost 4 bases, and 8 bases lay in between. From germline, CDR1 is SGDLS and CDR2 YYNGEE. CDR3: CASSGGQGNTIYF. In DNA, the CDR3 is TGTGCCAGCAGCGGAGGACAGGGAAACACCATATATTTT.

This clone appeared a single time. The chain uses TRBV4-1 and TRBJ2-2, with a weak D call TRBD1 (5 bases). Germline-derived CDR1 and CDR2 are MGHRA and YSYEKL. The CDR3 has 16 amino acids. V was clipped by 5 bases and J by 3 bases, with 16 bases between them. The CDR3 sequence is CASSTPIPRDTGELFF. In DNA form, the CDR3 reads TGCGCCAGCAGCACCCCCATCCCCAGGGACACCGGGGAGCTGTTTTTT.